This TCR beta chain was sequenced for a study of shared clonotypes between healthy human individuals. CDR1 and CDR2 from the germline V gene are SQVTM and ANQGSEA. This CDR3 is built from 12 residues. V trimming: 5 bases; J trimming: 4 bases; junction bases outside the gene matches: 4. Generated by immunoSEQ multiplex PCR, the TCRdb table keeps only in-frame clones and is missing some. The data show some 1,600,000 clones, 95% to 99% seen once. This receptor was obtained from a man aged 25 to 40 in good health. The V gene is TRBV29-1, the J gene TRBJ2-7, with 8 positions matching TRBD1. Sequencing used naive CD4+ T cells sorted from blood. As to subset: CD45RA+ positively selected. The CDR3 DNA reads TGCAGCGTTCAGGGGGCGCGTTACGAGCAGTACTTC. This encodes CSVQGARYEQYF.